The sequence of this TCR beta chain was determined in a study of shared clonotypes between healthy human individuals. The wider study: The study used three CD4 naive, three CD4 memory, two CD8 naive and one CD8 memory plate per donor.

Sorted-subset replicate PCR reactions contained approximately 190 ng DNA, corresponding to some 30,000 T cell genomes. Per the authors' pipeline: Junction-only immunoSEQ sequences carried no quality scores, so filtering differed. Data came from immunoSEQ multiplex PCR; TCRdb stores just in-frame clones and leaves some out. That table furnishes V, J and clone size, whereas the DNA furnished D and trimming. Among roughly 700,000 clones listed, approximately 79% were seen once. The study's findings and limits: Across a few donors, naive CD4 shared roughly 5%, naive CD8 3.5% to 4%, memory CD4 2.3%, memory CD8 0.4%.

Germline assignment: CDR1 SGHRS and CDR2 YFSETQ. This CDR3 is 17 amino acids long. Trimming took 0 bases from V and 0 from J; bases not matched to a gene: 6. This clone was seen a handful of times. The antigen is undetermined. The V call is TRBV5-1, the J call TRBJ1-3, with 7 bases matching TRBD1. The clonotype was recovered from a woman in her twenties or thirties in good health. Sequencing input: memory CD4+ T cells sorted from blood. Subset defined: CD45RA-negative fraction. The CDR3 bases are TGCGCCAGCAGCTTGGCCACACAGGGGATCTCTGGAAACACCATATATTTT. It codes for CASSLATQGISGNTIYF.